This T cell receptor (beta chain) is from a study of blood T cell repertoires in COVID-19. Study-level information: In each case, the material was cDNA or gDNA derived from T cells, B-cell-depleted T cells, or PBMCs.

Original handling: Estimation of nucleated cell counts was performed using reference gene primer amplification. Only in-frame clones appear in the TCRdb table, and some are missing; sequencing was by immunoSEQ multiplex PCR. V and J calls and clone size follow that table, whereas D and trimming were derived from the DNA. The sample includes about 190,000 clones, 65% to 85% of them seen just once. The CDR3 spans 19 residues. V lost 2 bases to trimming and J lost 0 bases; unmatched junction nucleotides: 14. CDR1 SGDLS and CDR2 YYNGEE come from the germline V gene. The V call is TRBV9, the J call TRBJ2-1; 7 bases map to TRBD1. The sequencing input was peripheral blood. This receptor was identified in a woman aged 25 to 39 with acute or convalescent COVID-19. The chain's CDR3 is CASSVSSLGQTSSYNEQFF. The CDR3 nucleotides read TGTGCCAGCAGCGTCTCCTCACTGGGACAGACGAGCTCCTACAATGAGCAGTTCTTC.